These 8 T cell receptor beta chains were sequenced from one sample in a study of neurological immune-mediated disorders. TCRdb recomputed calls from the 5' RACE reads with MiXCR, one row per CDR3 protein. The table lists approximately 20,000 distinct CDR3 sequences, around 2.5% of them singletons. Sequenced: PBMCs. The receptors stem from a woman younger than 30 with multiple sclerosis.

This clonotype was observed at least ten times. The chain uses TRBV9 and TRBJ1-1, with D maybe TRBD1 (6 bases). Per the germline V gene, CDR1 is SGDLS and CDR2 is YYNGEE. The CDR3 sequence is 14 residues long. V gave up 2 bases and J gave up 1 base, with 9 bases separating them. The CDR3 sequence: CASSVQGSNTEAFF. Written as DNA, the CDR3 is TGTGCCAGCAGCGTTCAGGGGTCGAACACTGAAGCTTTCTTT. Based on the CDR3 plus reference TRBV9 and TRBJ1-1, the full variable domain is DSGVTQTPKHLITATGQRVTLRCSPRSGDLSVYWYQQSLDQGLQFLIQYYNGEERAKGNILERFSAQQFPDLHSELNLSSLELGDSALYFCASSVQGSNTEAFFGQGTRLTVV.

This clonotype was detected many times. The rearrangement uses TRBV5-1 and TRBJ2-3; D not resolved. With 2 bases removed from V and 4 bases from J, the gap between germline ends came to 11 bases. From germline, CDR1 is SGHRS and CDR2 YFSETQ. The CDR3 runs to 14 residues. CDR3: CASSLGSGADTQYF. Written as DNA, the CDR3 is TGCGCCAGCAGCTTAGGGTCTGGGGCAGATACGCAGTATTTT.

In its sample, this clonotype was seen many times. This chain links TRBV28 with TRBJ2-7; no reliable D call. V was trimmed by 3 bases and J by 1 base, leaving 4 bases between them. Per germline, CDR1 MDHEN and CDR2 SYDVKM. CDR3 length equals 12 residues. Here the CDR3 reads CASSFGSYEQYF. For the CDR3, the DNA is TGTGCCAGCAGTTTCGGGTCCTACGAGCAGTACTTC.

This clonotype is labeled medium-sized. CDR3 DNA sequence: TGCAGCGTTGAACGCCAGCAGAACACTGAAGCTTTCTTT. This translates into CSVERQQNTEAFF. The chain employs TRBV29-1 and TRBJ1-1; no clear D gene. Trimming cost V 2 bases and J 1 base, with 8 bases left between them. The CDR3 runs 13 residues. Germline loops: CDR1 SQVTM, CDR2 ANQGSEA.

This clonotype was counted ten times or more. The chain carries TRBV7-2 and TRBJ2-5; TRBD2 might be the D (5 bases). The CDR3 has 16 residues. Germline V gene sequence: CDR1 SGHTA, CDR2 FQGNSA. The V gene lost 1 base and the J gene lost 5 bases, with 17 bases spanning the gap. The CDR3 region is CASSLVERPLWETQYF. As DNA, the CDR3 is TGTGCCAGCAGCTTAGTCGAGCGGCCACTGTGGGAGACCCAGTACTTC. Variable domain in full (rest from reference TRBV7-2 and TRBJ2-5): GAGVSQSPSNKVTEKGKDVELRCDPISGHTALYWYRQSLGQGLEFLIYFQGNSAPDKSGLPSDRFSAERTGGSVSTLTIQRTQQEDSAVYLCASSLVERPLWETQYFGPGTRLLVL.

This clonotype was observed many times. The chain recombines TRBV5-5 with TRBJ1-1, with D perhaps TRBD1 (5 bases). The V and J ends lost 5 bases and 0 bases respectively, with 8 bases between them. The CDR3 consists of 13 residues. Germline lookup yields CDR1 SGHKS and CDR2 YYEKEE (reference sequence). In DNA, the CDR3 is TGTGCCAGCAGGACAGATCTGAACACTGAAGCTTTCTTT. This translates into CASRTDLNTEAFF.

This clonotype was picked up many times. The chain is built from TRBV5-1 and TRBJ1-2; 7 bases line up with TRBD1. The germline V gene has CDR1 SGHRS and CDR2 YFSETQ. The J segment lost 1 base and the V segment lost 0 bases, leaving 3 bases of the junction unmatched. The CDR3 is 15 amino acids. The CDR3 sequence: CASSLGQGVNYGYTF. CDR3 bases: TGCGCCAGCAGCTTGGGACAGGGAGTTAACTATGGCTACACCTTC.

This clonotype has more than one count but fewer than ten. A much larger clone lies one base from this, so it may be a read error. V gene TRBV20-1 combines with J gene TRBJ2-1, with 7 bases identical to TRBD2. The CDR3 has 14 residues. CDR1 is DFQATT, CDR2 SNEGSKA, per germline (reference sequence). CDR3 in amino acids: CSASSGHSYNEQLF. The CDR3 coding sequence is TGCAGTGCTTCTAGCGGTCACTCCTACAATGAGCAGTTATTC.